This TCR beta chain is drawn from a study of cytomegalovirus exposure and HLA in healthy donors. Use of 60 Vbeta and 13 Jbeta primers characterized the PCR. The table came from immunoSEQ multiplex PCR; TCRdb's copy has only in-frame clones and leaves some out. The table includes 100,000 to 150,000 clones, less than 80% detected once. Only a few counts were recorded for this clone. Its target is unknown. Whole-study results and caveats: Roughly uniform depth of sequencing across donors was assumed in presence/absence analyses. HLA alleles showed associations with some 17,000 TCR beta sequences in a later analysis, at a 0.05 false discovery rate. As a later analysis showed, a missense DCLRE1C variant was linked to trimming of TCR beta V- and J-genes. Later analysis showed TCR association rates varying by HLA locus, highest for DRB1 and lowest for HLA-C.

Trimming cost V 0 bases and J 2 bases, with 9 bases left between them. From germline, CDR1 is LGHNA and CDR2 YNFKEQ. The CDR3 spans 15 residues. The sequenced sample was PBMCs. The V gene is TRBV4-2, the J gene TRBJ2-3; tentatively, D is TRBD2 (5 bases). The origin of this receptor is a man aged 45-65 years in good health and CMV-seronegative. In nucleotides, the CDR3 is TGTGCCAGCAGCCAAGATCGGAGGATCACAGATACGCAGTATTTT. Amino acid sequence: CASSQDRRITDTQYF.